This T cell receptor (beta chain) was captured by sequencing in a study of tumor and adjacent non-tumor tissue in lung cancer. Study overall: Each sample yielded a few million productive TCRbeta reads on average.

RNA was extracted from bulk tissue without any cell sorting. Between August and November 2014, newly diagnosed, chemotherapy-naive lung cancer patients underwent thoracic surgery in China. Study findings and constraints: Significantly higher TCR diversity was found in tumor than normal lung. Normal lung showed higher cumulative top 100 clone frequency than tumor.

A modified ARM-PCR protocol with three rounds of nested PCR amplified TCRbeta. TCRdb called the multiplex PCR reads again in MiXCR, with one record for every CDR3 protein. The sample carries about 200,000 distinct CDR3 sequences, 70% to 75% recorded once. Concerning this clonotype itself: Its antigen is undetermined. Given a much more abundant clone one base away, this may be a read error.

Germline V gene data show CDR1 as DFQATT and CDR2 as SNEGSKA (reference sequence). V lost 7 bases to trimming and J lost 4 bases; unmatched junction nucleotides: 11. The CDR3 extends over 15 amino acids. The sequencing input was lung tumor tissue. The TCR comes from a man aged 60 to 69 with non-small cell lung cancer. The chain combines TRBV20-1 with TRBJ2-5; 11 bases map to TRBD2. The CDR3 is CSVRALAGGGETQYF. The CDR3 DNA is TGCAGTGTTAGGGCCCTAGCGGGAGGCGGAGAGACCCAGTACTTC.